Shown below are 22 T cell receptor beta chains from a single sample sequenced in a study of control samples from healthy donors and cancer patients. Sequencing used immunoSEQ multiplex PCR; TCRdb keeps in-frame clones, though not all of them. The table has 150,000 to 200,000 clones, over 85% seen once. Sequencing was done on a sample of blood. These TCRs come from a young man in good health.

The chain uses TRBV12-3 or TRBV12-4 and TRBJ1-2; D possibly corresponds to TRBD1 (5 bases). Trimming shortened V by 5 bases and J by 14 bases, and 15 bases separated the two germline ends. This CDR3 is 11 amino acids long. This chain's CDR3 is CASSIQGRGTF. The CDR3, as DNA: TGTGCCAGCAGTATTCAGGGCCGTGGAACCTTC.

CDR3 bases: TGTGCCAGTAGTATAGCGGGACAGGGAAACACCGGGGAGCTGTTTTTT. It codes for CASSIAGQGNTGELFF. The chain has TRBV19 and TRBJ2-2; 9 bases align to TRBD1. Germline V CDR1 and CDR2: LNHDA, SQIVND (reference sequence). This CDR3 spans 16 amino acids. V was clipped by 1 base and J by 2 bases; unmatched bases: 2.

Concerning this clone itself: Other DNA sequences within the sample encode an identical CDR3. The V and J genes are TRBV9 and TRBJ2-1; no clear D gene. CDR3 length: 15 residues. CDR1 is SGDLS, CDR2 YYNGEE, per germline. V lost 0 bases, J lost 1 base, and 8 bases lay in between. For the CDR3, the DNA is TGTGCCAGCAGCGTAGCGGGTGGTTCCTACAATGAGCAGTTCTTC. Amino acids: CASSVAGGSYNEQFF.

By proportion, this clone is medium-sized (0.01 to 0.1%). The chain couples TRBV27 to TRBJ2-3; D is unresolved. The CDR3 length is 13 residues. Per germline, CDR1 MNHEY and CDR2 SMNVEV (reference sequence). Deletions cut 4 bases from V and 2 bases from J, with 7 bases between. The CDR3 protein is CASSSRVTDTQYF. DNA for the CDR3: TGTGCCAGCAGTTCCCGGGTCACAGATACGCAGTATTTT.

V gene TRBV5-1 combines with J gene TRBJ2-5; D call uncertain. The CDR3 runs to 15 residues. V dropped 4 bases and J dropped 3 bases, with 16 bases sitting between them. The V gene's germline CDR1 is SGHRS and CDR2 YFSETQ. CDR3 sequence reads: CASSESPGREETQYF. The CDR3 DNA reads TGCGCCAGCAGCGAATCACCGGGCCGCGAAGAGACCCAGTACTTC.

This rearrangement joins TRBV12-3 or TRBV12-4 to TRBJ2-2; no firm D call. The CDR3 totals 13 residues. Trimming took off 3 bases at V and 6 bases at J, with 8 bases between the two ends. As DNA, the CDR3 is TGTGCCAGCAGTTTTCGCCCGTCCGGGGAGCTGTTTTTT. Its protein product is CASSFRPSGELFF.

The CDR3 region is CASSFGTYSTNEKLFF. The CDR3 region has the DNA TGTGCCAGCAGTTTTGGGACATACTCAACTAATGAAAAACTGTTTTTT. This chain joins TRBV28 and TRBJ1-4, with D perhaps matching TRBD1 (6 bases). Germline assignment: CDR1 MDHEN and CDR2 SYDVKM. V lost 3 bases, J lost 0 bases, and 11 bases lay in between. There are 16 residues in the CDR3.

V gene TRBV28 combines with J gene TRBJ2-3; D call uncertain. CDR3 size: 14 residues. V dropped 7 bases and J dropped 2 bases, with 13 bases sitting between them. In germline, CDR1 is MDHEN, CDR2 SYDVKM. This CDR3 is CASTADRYTDTQYF. DNA for the CDR3: TGTGCCAGCACGGCGGATCGATACACAGATACGCAGTATTTT.

CDR3 loop: CSVNRDPTGRQFF. Written as DNA, the CDR3 is TGCAGCGTTAACAGGGATCCTACGGGACGGCAGTTCTTC. The V and J genes are TRBV29-1 and TRBJ2-1; a weak D match, TRBD1 (6 bases). Germline CDR1 and CDR2: SQVTM and ANQGSEA. V lost 5 bases, J lost 12 bases, and 20 bases lay in between. The CDR3 extends over 13 amino acids.

This chain links TRBV6-4 with TRBJ2-1, with TRBD1 identical over 9 bases. V gave up 4 bases and J gave up 8 bases; unmatched junction bases: 9. CDR1 is MRHNA, CDR2 SNTAGT, per germline. CDR3 size: 15 residues. The CDR3, as DNA: TGTGCCAGCAGTGGGGGGACAGGGATAAGGCATGAGCAGTTCTTC. Its protein product is CASSGGTGIRHEQFF.

This rearrangement joins TRBV2 to TRBJ1-3; no reliable D call. Germline V lookup: CDR1 SNHLY, CDR2 FYNNEI. V was shortened by 1 base and J by 0 bases, with 10 bases between the two germline ends. This CDR3 is 16 amino acids long. The CDR3 loop is CASSEGQWVSGNTIYF. The CDR3 DNA follows: TGTGCCAGCAGTGAAGGCCAGTGGGTCTCTGGAAACACCATATATTTT. Full variable domain (outside the CDR3, taken from reference TRBV2 and TRBJ1-3): EPEVTQTPSHQVTQMGQEVILRCVPISNHLYFYWYRQILGQKVEFLVSFYNNEISEKSEIFDDQFSVERPDGSNFTLKIRSTKLEDSAMYFCASSEGQWVSGNTIYFGEGSWLTVV.

The chain is built from TRBV10-3 and TRBJ2-1; possibly TRBD1 or TRBD2 for D (7 bases each). Germline V CDR1 and CDR2: ENHRY, SYGVKD. The CDR3 spans 16 residues. Trimming took 3 bases from V and 0 from J, leaving 12 bases between them. The CDR3 here is CAISDQGGSSYNEQFF. In nucleotides, the CDR3 is TGTGCCATCAGTGATCAGGGGGGGAGCTCCTACAATGAGCAGTTCTTC.

The DNA for the CDR3 is TGTGCCAGCAGCCCGGGGGGAGGAGGTACGCAGTATTTT. Its protein is CASSPGGGGTQYF. The genes are TRBV9 and TRBJ2-3; TRBD2 aligns across 7 bases. V was clipped by 4 bases and J by 8 bases; unmatched bases: 7. The CDR3 totals 13 residues. CDR1 and CDR2 from the germline V gene are SGDLS and YYNGEE.

V gene TRBV5-1 combines with J gene TRBJ2-5, with D perhaps being TRBD1 or TRBD2 (5 bases each). The CDR3 covers 15 residues. The V and J ends lost 0 bases and 5 bases respectively, with 14 bases between them. Germline loops: CDR1 SGHRS, CDR2 YFSETQ. CDR3 protein: CASSLAGMGDETQYF. The CDR3 DNA reads TGCGCCAGCAGCTTGGCCGGAATGGGGGATGAGACCCAGTACTTC.

This rearrangement joins TRBV9 to TRBJ1-6; D perhaps matches TRBD1 (5 bases). Germline lookup yields CDR1 SGDLS and CDR2 YYNGEE. V shed 0 bases and J shed 7 bases, with 11 bases lying between them. CDR3 length: 15 residues. DNA of the CDR3: TGTGCCAGCAGCGTAGTTGGGGGTGGCAATTCACCCCTCCACTTT. It is translated as CASSVVGGGNSPLHF.

The genes are TRBV2 and TRBJ2-5; D is undetermined. Trimming removed 4 bases from V and 2 bases from J, with 8 bases in between. The CDR3 contains 13 residues. CDR1 and CDR2 (germline): SNHLY, FYNNEI. In nucleotides, the CDR3 is TGTGCCAGCAGTGCGGAGCAACAAGAGACCCAGTACTTC. This translates into CASSAEQQETQYF. Using reference TRBV2 and TRBJ2-5 for the parts outside the CDR3, the full variable domain is EPEVTQTPSHQVTQMGQEVILRCVPISNHLYFYWYRQILGQKVEFLVSFYNNEISEKSEIFDDQFSVERPDGSNFTLKIRSTKLEDSAMYFCASSAEQQETQYFGPGTRLLVL.

This chain links TRBV28 with TRBJ2-6; D may be TRBD1 (5 bases). Trimming removed 6 bases at V and 4 bases at J, with 13 bases between. CDR1 MDHEN and CDR2 SYDVKM come from the germline V gene. The CDR3 is 15 residues long. DNA of the CDR3: TGTGCCAGCAGCCTCCGACAGACCGGGGCCAACGTCCTGACTTTC. This gives the protein CASSLRQTGANVLTF.

This rearrangement joins TRBV3-1 (or the pseudogene TRBV3-2) to TRBJ2-7; D call uncertain. The germline V gene has CDR1 LGHDT and CDR2 YNNKEL (reference sequence). V lost 3 bases and J lost 7, with 13 bases in between. The CDR3 covers 13 residues. DNA of the CDR3: TGTGCCAGCAGCCAGGGATTCGAAACGGAGCAGTACTTC. This gives the protein CASSQGFETEQYF.

This rearrangement joins TRBV4-1 to TRBJ2-1, with 8 positions matching TRBD2. Germline-derived CDR1 and CDR2 are MGHRA and YSYEKL. The CDR3 contains 14 residues. The ends lost 3 bases at V and 7 bases at J; junction bases unmatched: 5. Here the CDR3 DNA reads TGCGCCAGCAGCCATGGGACTAGTATAAATGAGCAGTTCTTC. Translating gives CASSHGTSINEQFF.

This clone was detected a few times. The chain uses TRBV5-1 and TRBJ1-2; D possibly corresponds to TRBD1 (5 bases). Germline CDR1 and CDR2: SGHRS and YFSETQ. The CDR3 consists of 15 residues. V lost 4 bases and J lost 3, with 16 bases in between. CDR3 protein: CASSLDPGQDYGYTF. The CDR3 DNA sequence: TGCGCCAGCAGCCTGGACCCGGGGCAAGACTATGGCTACACCTTC.

This clone was observed once. The chain combines TRBV5-1 with TRBJ1-3, with 7 bases identical to TRBD1. The CDR3 consists of 19 residues. Losses at the gene ends were 0 bases for V and 0 bases for J; bases not matched to a gene: 12. Looked up from germline, CDR1 is SGHRS and CDR2 is YFSETQ. CDR3: CASSLVPVSAGGSGNTIYF. In DNA, the CDR3 is TGCGCCAGCAGCTTGGTCCCGGTCTCGGCAGGGGGCTCTGGAAACACCATATATTTT.

This clone has only a few counts. This rearrangement joins TRBV6-1 to TRBJ1-2; tentatively, D is TRBD1 (6 bases). Per germline, CDR1 MNHNS and CDR2 SASEGT. The CDR3 is made up of 16 amino acids. The germline V and J ends were trimmed by 1 base and 8 bases, with 20 bases remaining between them. The CDR3, as DNA: TGTGCCAGCAGTGAAGGGTTCAGACAGGTGGTTACCGGCTACACCTTC. As protein: CASSEGFRQVVTGYTF.